Included here is one TCR beta chain sequence, with context. Its specificity is unknown. V lost 3 bases and J lost 1; bases outside the gene matches: 4. Germline assignment: CDR1 KGHSH and CDR2 LQKENI. This CDR3 has 16 amino acids. TCRdb analysed the reads with MiXCR anew, one entry per CDR3 protein. This sample has about 310,000 distinct CDR3 sequences, with roughly 25% found just once. This sample is part of a study of T cell repertoires in cytomegalovirus infection. Overall study results and limits: The ex vivo response was dominated by HLA-C-restricted CMV-specific TCR beta clonotypes.

This clonotype originated in a human donor in good health (CMV status not recorded). Some clones in this sample may be carry-over from other donors' samples. The V call is TRBV18, the J call TRBJ2-5; 11 bases agree with TRBD2. Sequencing used cultured PBMCs, obtained from culture after CMV antigen stimulation. CDR3 DNA: TGTGCCAGCTCACCCTTGGGGACTAGCGGCCAAGAGACCCAGTACTTC. Its translation: CASSPLGTSGQETQYF.